Below, 17 T cell receptor beta chains from the same sample are listed, as sequenced in a study of T cells in Graves' hyperthyroidism and ophthalmopathy. The TCR beta CDR3 regions underwent amplification using RNA transcripts as the source. When the TCR CDR3 underwent first-round RT-PCR, the HTBI primer set was used. Via MiXCR, TCRdb re-called the multiplex PCR reads, giving one row per CDR3 protein. The sample consists of under 450,000 distinct CDR3 sequences, 15% to 19% of them appearing once. The sequencing sample was made of blood. These TCRs come from a woman under 30 with Graves' hyperthyroidism.

A few counts support this clonotype. This rearrangement joins TRBV6-1 to TRBJ1-3; 12 positions agree with TRBD1. The CDR3 length is 19 residues. With 2 bases clipped from V and 0 bases from J, the junction kept 8 bases outside the gene matches. Per germline, CDR1 MNHNS and CDR2 SASEGT. In nucleotides, the CDR3 is TGTGCCAGCAGTGAATGGGGACAGGGGGCTTTTAGCTCTGGAAACACCATATATTTT. This sequence encodes CASSEWGQGAFSSGNTIYF.

There are many counts of this clonotype. The chain is built from TRBV10-3 and TRBJ2-5, with 12 bases lining up with TRBD2. V lost 5 bases and J lost 5; bases outside the gene matches: 3. The CDR3 extends over 14 amino acids. Germline V gene sequence: CDR1 ENHRY, CDR2 SYGVKD. The CDR3 sequence is CAISLAGGIETQYF. CDR3 nucleotide sequence: TGTGCCATCAGTCTAGCGGGGGGGATCGAGACCCAGTACTTC.

V is TRBV5-6 and J is TRBJ2-1; D is unresolved. This CDR3 region has 14 residues. V lost 0 bases, J lost 0 bases, and 4 bases lay in between. The germline V gene encodes CDR1 SGHDT and CDR2 YYEEEE. CDR3 amino acids: CASSLGNSYNEQFF. CDR3 nucleotides: TGTGCCAGCAGCTTGGGAAACTCCTACAATGAGCAGTTCTTC.

This clonotype was detected ten times or more. The gene calls are TRBV6-1 and TRBJ1-1, with 7 bases identical to TRBD1. The CDR3 loop spans 14 amino acids. Germline trimming cut 5 bases from V and 5 bases from J; bases unmatched to any gene: 8. Germline V gene sequence: CDR1 MNHNS, CDR2 SASEGT. The CDR3 DNA follows: TGTGCCAGCAGTAAAACAGGGGTGGAGACTGAAGCTTTCTTT. This gives the protein CASSKTGVETEAFF.

This clonotype appeared a few times. The chain has TRBV29-1 and TRBJ2-7, with D perhaps matching TRBD1 or TRBD2 (6 bases each). The CDR3 consists of 11 residues. In germline, CDR1 is SQVTM, CDR2 ANQGSEA. Trimming took 5 bases from V and 3 from J, leaving 8 bases between them. The CDR3 region is CSVRGVYEQYF. The CDR3 DNA reads as TGCAGCGTTAGGGGGGTCTACGAGCAGTACTTC.

The rearrangement links TRBV28 to TRBJ2-1; TRBD2 matches at 13 bases. The CDR3 extends over 16 amino acids. With 6 bases clipped from V and 7 bases from J, the junction kept 9 bases outside the gene matches. Germline V gives CDR1 MDHEN, CDR2 SYDVKM. For the CDR3, the DNA is TGTGCCAGCAGCTCTGGACTAGCGGGAGTAGGTAATGAGCAGTTCTTC. This encodes CASSSGLAGVGNEQFF.

This clonotype was found a few times. The chain is built from TRBV9 and TRBJ1-2; 9 bases fit TRBD1. The CDR3 has 14 amino acids. Trimming at V came to 1 base and at J to 7 bases, leaving 5 bases not matched to a gene. Germline V gene sequence: CDR1 SGDLS, CDR2 YYNGEE. The CDR3 protein is CASSVITGGSGYTF. CDR3 DNA: TGTGCCAGCAGCGTAATTACAGGGGGCAGTGGCTACACCTTC.

This clonotype was counted many times. The chain carries TRBV5-1 and TRBJ2-5; possibly TRBD2 for D (6 bases). The V end was cut by 1 base, the J end by 0 bases, with 7 bases between. Germline loops: CDR1 SGHRS, CDR2 YFSETQ. The CDR3 runs 14 residues. CDR3 bases: TGCGCCAGCAGCTTGTCGGGAGACCAAGAGACCCAGTACTTC. Translated, it gives CASSLSGDQETQYF.

This clonotype was counted between two and nine times. This sequence joins TRBV11-2 and TRBJ2-3; 9 nucleotides agree with TRBD2. The CDR3 has 20 residues. J gave up 0 bases and V 1 base, and 14 bases lay outside the gene matches. Germline lookup yields CDR1 SGHAT and CDR2 FQNNGV. The CDR3 reads CASSLVGTTSGRPSTDTQYF. The CDR3, as DNA: TGTGCCAGCAGCTTAGTCGGGACAACTAGCGGGCGCCCTAGCACAGATACGCAGTATTTT.

J is TRBJ1-2 and V is TRBV9, with a possible D match to TRBD1 (5 bases). The ends were cut back, 4 bases at V and 0 bases at J, with 13 bases in the middle. Looked up from germline, CDR1 is SGDLS and CDR2 is YYNGEE. This CDR3 has 15 residues. The CDR3 spells CASSSPQGSNYGYTF. The CDR3 nucleotides read TGTGCCAGCAGCTCACCTCAGGGATCTAACTATGGCTACACCTTC.

The chain uses TRBV11-2 and TRBJ2-5; D is possibly TRBD1 or TRBD2 (5 bases each). CDR3 length equals 14 residues. V gave up 3 bases and J gave up 2 bases, with 10 bases separating them. Per the germline V gene, CDR1 is SGHAT and CDR2 is FQNNGV. CDR3 DNA: TGTGCCAGCAGCTTGAACAGGACTCAAGAGACCCAGTACTTC. Its protein is CASSLNRTQETQYF.

This chain connects TRBV5-1 to TRBJ2-1, with unresolved D. Trimming stripped 0 bases from V and 2 bases from J, with 12 bases between. The CDR3 runs 16 residues. Germline V CDR1 and CDR2: SGHRS, YFSETQ. The CDR3 DNA reads as TGCGCCAGCAGCTTGGAGGGCGGCTATCCCTACAATGAGCAGTTCTTC. Encoded protein: CASSLEGGYPYNEQFF.

In this sample, this clonotype turned up many times. The chain couples TRBV20-1 to TRBJ2-7; D gene ambiguous. V was shortened by 0 bases and J by 0 bases, with 15 bases between the two germline ends. Germline V gives CDR1 DFQATT, CDR2 SNEGSKA (reference sequence). The CDR3 has 16 amino acids. The CDR3 loop is CSARDPLAESSYEQYF. The CDR3 DNA sequence: TGCAGTGCTAGAGACCCACTGGCCGAGAGCTCCTACGAGCAGTACTTC.

The rearrangement uses TRBV5-5 and TRBJ2-1; TRBD2 agrees at 7 bases. Looked up from germline, CDR1 is SGHKS and CDR2 is YYEKEE (reference sequence). This CDR3 has 16 residues. J gave up 8 bases and V 2 bases, and 13 bases lay outside the gene matches. CDR3 in DNA: TGTGCCAGCAGCTTCATAGTTGGGCGGGGGTCCCATGAGCAGTTCTTC. It is translated as CASSFIVGRGSHEQFF.

This clonotype was seen ten or more times. The chain recombines TRBV9 with TRBJ1-1; possibly TRBD1 for D (5 bases). Germline V gene lookup returns CDR1 SGDLS and CDR2 YYNGEE. V dropped 4 bases and J dropped 6 bases, with 16 bases sitting between them. The CDR3 loop spans 14 amino acids. The CDR3 sequence: CASSPRRGFAEAFF. CDR3 bases: TGTGCCAGCAGCCCGCGTCGGGGGTTTGCTGAAGCTTTCTTT.

This clonotype was observed many times. The chain combines TRBV3-1 with TRBJ2-2; TRBD2 agrees at 7 bases. The V gene's germline CDR1 is LGHDT and CDR2 YNNKEL (reference sequence). The CDR3 has 16 amino acids. V was pared by 4 bases and J by 3 bases, with 8 bases of the junction left unmatched. The DNA of the CDR3 is TGTGCCAGCAGCCTCCCCTGGGGGGGGGACACCGGGGAGCTGTTTTTT. Its translation: CASSLPWGGDTGELFF.

Ten or more counts support this clonotype. V and J are TRBV5-5 and TRBJ2-3; TRBD1 is a possible D gene (6 bases). The CDR3 sequence is 14 residues long. V lost 9 bases, J lost 2 bases, and 16 bases lay in between. CDR1 is SGHKS, CDR2 YYEKEE, per germline (reference sequence). The CDR3 region is CATTAQGHTDTQYF. Here the CDR3 DNA reads TGTGCCACTACAGCACAGGGACACACAGATACGCAGTATTTT.